The text below deals with one T cell receptor beta chain. Profiling relied on immunoSEQ multiplex PCR, and the TCRdb table lists in-frame clones only, not all of them. The data show approximately 200,000 clones, about 83% seen once. Cohorts were assigned according to the clinical history that participants reported. The data were obtained in a study of blood T cell repertoires in COVID-19. Study overall: The United States, Italy and Spain provided the acute and convalescent COVID-19 samples. Nucleic acid was either cDNA or gDNA, and it came from T cells, B-cell-depleted T cells, or PBMCs.

Germline CDR1 is SGDLS and CDR2 is YYNGEE. This CDR3 comprises 14 residues. Trimming removed 2 bases from V and 9 bases from J, with 15 bases in between. The rearrangement uses TRBV9 and TRBJ2-1, with a weak D call TRBD2 (7 bases). Sequencing input: PBMCs or T cells enriched from blood (not recorded which). The TCR sequence derives from a woman aged 25-40 years who had recovered from COVID-19. The CDR3 coding sequence is TGTGCCAGCAGCGTTGGACTAGGGGGGGTTGAGCAGTTCTTC. Its protein product is CASSVGLGGVEQFF.